This TCR beta chain was sequenced during a study of regulatory T cells in long-lasting Graves disease. Study-wide results and limits: Favoring TRBV28, TRBJ1-2 and TRBJ2-5 was a feature seen in persistent disease.

CDR3 length: 11 amino acids. Germline V gene sequence: CDR1 SQVTM, CDR2 ANQGSEA. With 7 bases removed from V and 7 bases from J, the gap between germline ends came to 14 bases. Researchers made TCR beta libraries by using iRepertoire HTBI primers and running Arm-PCR on CDR3 regions. TCRdb re-called the multiplex PCR reads with MiXCR, one entry per CDR3 protein. The sample contains fewer than 500,000 distinct CDR3 sequences, around 15% of which appear only once. The time point: newly diagnosed GD, antithyroid drugs for less than 3 months. From RNA extracted from PBMCs, the TCR library was made. Comment on this clonotype: What it recognizes is unknown.

These same data were also listed under a study on T cells in Graves' hyperthyroidism and ophthalmopathy. From that study: Researchers ran a first-round RT-PCR on the TCR CDR3 using the HTBI primer set. Blood samples included most of the expanded thyroid clonotypes exceeding 0.001.

This sequence joins TRBV29-1 and TRBJ2-7; D is possibly TRBD1 (7 bases). The sequence was obtained from a man aged 40-49 years with Graves disease. Sample: peripheral blood mononuclear cells (PBMCs), taken at new diagnosis, from a patient treated with antithyroid drugs. This CDR3 reads CSALQGGEQYF. The CDR3, as DNA: TGCAGCGCCCTGCAGGGGGGTGAGCAGTACTTC.